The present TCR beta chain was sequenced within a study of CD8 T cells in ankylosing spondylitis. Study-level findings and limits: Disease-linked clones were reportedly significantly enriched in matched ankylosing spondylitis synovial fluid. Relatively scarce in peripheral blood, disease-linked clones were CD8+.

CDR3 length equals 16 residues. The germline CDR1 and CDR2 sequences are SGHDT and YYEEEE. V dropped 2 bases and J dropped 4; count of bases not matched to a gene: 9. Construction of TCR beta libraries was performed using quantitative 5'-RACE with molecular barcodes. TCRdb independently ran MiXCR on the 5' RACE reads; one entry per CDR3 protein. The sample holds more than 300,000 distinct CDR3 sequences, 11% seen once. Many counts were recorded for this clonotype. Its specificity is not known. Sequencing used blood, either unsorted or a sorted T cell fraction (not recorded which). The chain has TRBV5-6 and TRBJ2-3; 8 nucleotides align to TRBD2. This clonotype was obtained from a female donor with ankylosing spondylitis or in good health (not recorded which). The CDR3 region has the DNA TGTGCCAGCAGCTTCACCATTAGCGGGGACGCAGATACGCAGTATTTT. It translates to CASSFTISGDADTQYF. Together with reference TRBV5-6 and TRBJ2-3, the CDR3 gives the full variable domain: DAGVTQSPTHLIKTRGQQVTLRCSPKSGHDTVSWYQQALGQGPQFIFQYYEEEERQRGNFPDRFSGHQFPNYSSELNVNALLLGDSALYLCASSFTISGDADTQYFGPGTRLTVL.